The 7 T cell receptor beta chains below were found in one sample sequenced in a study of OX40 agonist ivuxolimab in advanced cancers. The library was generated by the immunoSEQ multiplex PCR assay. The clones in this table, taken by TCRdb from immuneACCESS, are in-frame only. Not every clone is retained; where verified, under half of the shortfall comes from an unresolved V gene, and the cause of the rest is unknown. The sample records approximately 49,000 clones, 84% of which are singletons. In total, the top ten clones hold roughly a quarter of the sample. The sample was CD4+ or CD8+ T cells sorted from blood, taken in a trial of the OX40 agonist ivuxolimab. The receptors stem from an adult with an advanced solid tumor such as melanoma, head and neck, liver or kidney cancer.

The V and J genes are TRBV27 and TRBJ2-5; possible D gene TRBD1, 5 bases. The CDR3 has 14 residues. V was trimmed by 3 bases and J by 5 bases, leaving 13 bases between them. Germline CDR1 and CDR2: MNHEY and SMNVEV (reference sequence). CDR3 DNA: TGTGCCAGCAGTTTCGTAGGGGCGCCTGAGACCCAGTACTTC. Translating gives CASSFVGAPETQYF.

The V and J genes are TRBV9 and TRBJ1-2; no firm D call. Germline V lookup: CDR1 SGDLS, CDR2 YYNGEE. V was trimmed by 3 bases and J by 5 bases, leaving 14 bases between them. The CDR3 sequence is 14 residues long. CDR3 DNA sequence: TGTGCCAGCAGCGGCCAGGAGTACTATTATGGCTACACCTTC. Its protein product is CASSGQEYYYGYTF.

The CDR3: CASSLTAYPNTEAFF. The CDR3 nucleotides are TGTGCCAGCAGCTTGACCGCTTACCCGAACACTGAAGCTTTCTTT. The chain joins TRBV5-4 to TRBJ1-1; the D is unclear. This CDR3 spans 15 amino acids. Trimming left V 1 base short and J 1 base short, with 11 bases between. Germline assignment: CDR1 SGHNT and CDR2 YYREEE (reference sequence).

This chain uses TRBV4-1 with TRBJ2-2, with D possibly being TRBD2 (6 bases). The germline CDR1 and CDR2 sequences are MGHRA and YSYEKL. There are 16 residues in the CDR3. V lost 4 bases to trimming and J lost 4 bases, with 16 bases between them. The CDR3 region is CASSLGGGLVTGELFF. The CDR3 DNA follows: TGCGCCAGCAGCCTGGGGGGAGGATTGGTCACCGGGGAGCTGTTTTTT.

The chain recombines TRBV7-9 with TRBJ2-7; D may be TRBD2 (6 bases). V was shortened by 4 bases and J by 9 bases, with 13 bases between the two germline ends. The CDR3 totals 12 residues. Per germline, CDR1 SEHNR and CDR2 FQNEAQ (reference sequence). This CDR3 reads CASSSRGDGQYF. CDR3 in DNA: TGTGCCAGCAGCTCCCGCGGGGACGGGCAGTACTTC. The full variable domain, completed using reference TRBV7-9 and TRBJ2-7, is DTGVSQNPRHKITKRGQNVTFRCDPISEHNRLYWYRQTLGQGPEFLTYFQNEAQLEKSRLLSDRFSAERPKGSFSTLEIQRTEQGDSAMYLCASSSRGDGQYFGPGTRLTVT.

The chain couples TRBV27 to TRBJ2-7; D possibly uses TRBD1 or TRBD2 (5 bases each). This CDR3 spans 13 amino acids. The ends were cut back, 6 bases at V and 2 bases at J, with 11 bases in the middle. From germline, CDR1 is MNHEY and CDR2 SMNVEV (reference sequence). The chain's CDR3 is CASSLGVTYEQYF. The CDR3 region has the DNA TGTGCCAGCAGCCTGGGGGTGACCTACGAGCAGTACTTC.

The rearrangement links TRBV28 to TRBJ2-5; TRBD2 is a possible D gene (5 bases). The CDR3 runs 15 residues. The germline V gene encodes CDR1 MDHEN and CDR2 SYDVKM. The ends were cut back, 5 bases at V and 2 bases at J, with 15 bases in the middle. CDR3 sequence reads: CASSPLRAEQETQYF. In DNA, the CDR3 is TGTGCCAGCAGTCCGTTGCGAGCGGAACAAGAGACCCAGTACTTC.